This T cell receptor (beta chain) was sequenced in a study of spatial heterogeneity in lung cancer. For the study at large: Among detected sequences, beta-chain ones consistently exceeded alpha-chain ones in number. Study-level findings and limits: Compared with follow-up, resection was when ubiquitous expanded tumor TCRs appeared in blood more.

Germline V gene lookup returns CDR1 MNHEY and CDR2 SVGAGI. The CDR3 is 11 amino acids. Deletions cut 2 bases from V and 10 bases from J, with 8 bases between. Every cDNA TCR molecule received its own unique molecular identifier. TCRdb fed the 5' RACE reads into MiXCR, producing one record per CDR3 protein. The sample has about 45,000 distinct CDR3 sequences, approximately 12% seen once. Remarks on this clonotype: Its antigen remains unidentified.

The time point denotes: sample taken at primary tumor resection. Sequencing of whole RNA from tumor, nontumor lung or frozen PBMC involved no sorting. The starting material was PBMCs, obtained at surgery. This chain connects TRBV6-5 to TRBJ1-2; tentative D call: TRBD1 (5 bases). The TCR sequence derives from a female donor with early-stage non-small cell lung cancer. This chain's CDR3 is CASSYVGVYTF. CDR3 in DNA: TGTGCCAGCAGTTACGTGGGGGTCTACACCTTC.